Listed below are T cell receptor beta chains from one sample, sequenced in a study of OX40 agonist ivuxolimab in advanced cancers. TCRdb's copy holds only in-frame clones and misses some; the assay was immunoSEQ multiplex PCR. This sample yields roughly 150,000 clones, of which approximately 94% are seen a single time; around 0.31% belongs to the top ten. The sequenced sample was CD4+ or CD8+ T cells sorted from blood, obtained in a trial of the OX40 agonist ivuxolimab. The receptors here all came from an adult with an advanced solid tumor such as melanoma, head and neck, liver or kidney cancer. CDR3s include the opening cysteine and the closing phenylalanine or tryptophan. Fields, in order: J gene, clone size, D gene, V gene, CDR3 DNA, CDR3 protein. The D gene is left open where the match is weak. Clone size is stated in some rows and not others, as once, few, many or a class when expanded.

>TRBJ2-1|NA|TRBD2|TRBV4-2
TGTGCCAGCAGCCAAGTGGCTAGCGGGAGTTATTATGAGCAGTTCTTC
CASSQVASGSYYEQFF
>TRBJ1-4|NA|NA|TRBV5-3
TGTGCCAGAAGCTTGATGGGGTTTGATGAAAAACTGTTTTTT
CARSLMGFDEKLFF
>TRBJ2-2|NA|TRBD2|TRBV7-2
TGTGCCAGCAGCTTGAGGCCGGGCGGGGGAGGCGGGGAGCTGTTTTTT
CASSLRPGGGGGELFF
>TRBJ1-2|NA|NA|TRBV6-5
TGTGCCAGCAGTTACTCATACAAGGACTATGGCTACACCTTC
CASSYSYKDYGYTF
>TRBJ2-3|NA|NA|TRBV30
TGTGCCTGGAGTGGCCCCTACACGTTCGCTAGCACAGATACGCAGTATTTT
CAWSGPYTFASTDTQYF
>TRBJ1-3|NA|NA|TRBV5-6
TGTGCCAGCAGCTTGGACAGTTCTCGCTCTGGAAACACCATATATTTT
CASSLDSSRSGNTIYF
>TRBJ1-1|NA|NA|TRBV5-1
TGCGCCAGCAGCCCAACGTTAAACAAGAACACTGAAGCTTTCTTT
CASSPTLNKNTEAFF
>TRBJ2-7|NA|NA|TRBV11-2
TGTGCCAGCAGCTTAGTTATCTCGACAAGCTCCTACGAGCAGTACTTC
CASSLVISTSSYEQYF
>TRBJ1-1|NA|NA|TRBV28
TGTGCCAGCGCTAGAGTTATGAACGCTGAAGCTTTCTTT
CASARVMNAEAFF
>TRBJ2-7|NA|NA|TRBV5-1
TGCGCCAGCACCTCGGCGAGCTCCTACGAGCAGTACTTC
CASTSASSYEQYF
>TRBJ2-1|NA|NA|TRBV7-9
TGTGCCAGCAGCTTAGCGGGACGGCACGGCCTAAGCTCCTACAATGAGCAGTTCTTC
CASSLAGRHGLSSYNEQFF
>TRBJ1-2|few|NA|TRBV7-3
TGTGCCAGCAGCTCCCTGGGGGCTAATGGCTACACCTTC
CASSSLGANGYTF
>TRBJ2-7|NA|TRBD2|TRBV30
TGTGCCTGGAGTGCCCCACCCCATAGCGGGGACCCCTACGAGCAGTACTTC
CAWSAPPHSGDPYEQYF
>TRBJ1-6|NA|NA|TRBV6-5
TGTGCCAGCAGCCCCCGGGGGGCGCAAGTTTCACCCCTCCACTTT
CASSPRGAQVSPLHF
>TRBJ1-2|NA|NA|TRBV7-9
TGTGCCAGCACTATTACCCCAGGGGACTATGGCTACACCTTC
CASTITPGDYGYTF
>TRBJ1-1|NA|TRBD1|TRBV25-1
TGTGCCAGCAGAGCTACAGGGGGTCCCACTGAAGCTTTCTTT
CASRATGGPTEAFF
>TRBJ1-1|NA|NA|TRBV7-2
TGTGCCAGCAGCTCTCCCAGGGAGGGGAACACTGAAGCTTTCTTT
CASSSPREGNTEAFF
>TRBJ2-1|NA|TRBD2|TRBV28
TGTGCCAGCAGTCTCGATGGGACTAGCGGGAGCCCTACCTACAATGAGCAGTTCTTC
CASSLDGTSGSPTYNEQFF
>TRBJ1-2|NA|NA|TRBV6-6
TGTGCCAGCAGTCATTACAGGGAGGATGGCTACACCTTC
CASSHYREDGYTF
>TRBJ2-3|NA|NA|TRBV9
TGTGCCAGCAGCGTAGGGACCACAGATACGCAGTATTTT
CASSVGTTDTQYF
>TRBJ2-5|NA|NA|TRBV5-1
TGCGCCAGCAGCTTGGATCCAGGGTGGAGAGAGACCCAGTACTTC
CASSLDPGWRETQYF
>TRBJ2-7|NA|TRBD1|TRBV28
TGTGCCAGCATTAGTGGGGACAGTCCCCAGTACTTC
CASISGDSPQYF
>TRBJ1-2|NA|NA|TRBV19
TGTGCCAGTAGTATGGGCAGGCGCTATGGCTACACCTTC
CASSMGRRYGYTF
>TRBJ2-3|NA|NA|TRBV28
TGTGCTTCGGGCGGGGAGCGTCCAGATACGCAGTATTTT
CASGGERPDTQYF
>TRBJ2-4|NA|NA|TRBV18
TGTGCCAGCTCACCAACCATTGGGGGAACCAAAAACATTCAGTACTTC
CASSPTIGGTKNIQYF
>TRBJ2-3|few|TRBD2|TRBV4-2
TGTGCCAGCAGCCCGATAATTAGCGGGATTACAGATACGCAGTATTTT
CASSPIISGITDTQYF
>TRBJ2-7|NA|NA|TRBV11-3
TGTGCCAGCAGCTTACAGGGGGGGGCCGCCTACGAGCAGTACTTC
CASSLQGGAAYEQYF
>TRBJ1-5|NA|NA|TRBV6-1
TGTGCCAGCACGTCCGCCATTAGCAATCAGCCCCAGCATTTT
CASTSAISNQPQHF
>TRBJ1-5|NA|NA|TRBV4-3
TGCGCCAGCAGCCAAGGGGTATCCGGACATGATCGGCCCCAGCATTTT
CASSQGVSGHDRPQHF
>TRBJ2-7|NA|TRBD2|TRBV19
TGTGCCAGTAGTATTACTAGCGGAGCTTCAAGCGAGCAGTACTTC
CASSITSGASSEQYF
>TRBJ2-5|NA|TRBD2|TRBV25-1
TGTGCCAGCAGTGAGGGACTAGCCGCGGGCCAAGAGACCCAGTACTTC
CASSEGLAAGQETQYF
>TRBJ1-2|NA|NA|TRBV6-1
TGTGCCGGCCTCGAGTTTGGGTCCTATGGCTACACCTTC
CAGLEFGSYGYTF
>TRBJ2-7|NA|NA|TRBV7-2
TGTGCCAGCAGCTTAGTCGCGGACTCTCATTACGAGCAGTACTTC
CASSLVADSHYEQYF
>TRBJ1-2|NA|TRBD1|TRBV28
TGTGCCAGCAGTACCCGACAGGGGTTTAACTATGGCTACACCTTC
CASSTRQGFNYGYTF
>TRBJ1-2|few|TRBD1|TRBV30
TGTGCCTGGAGCGACAGGGTTTTCGACGGCTACACCTTC
CAWSDRVFDGYTF
>TRBJ1-1|NA|NA|TRBV5-1
TGCGCCAGCAGCTCGGGTACGCAAAGGAACACTGAAGCTTTCTTT
CASSSGTQRNTEAFF
>TRBJ2-3|NA|TRBD2|TRBV10-2
TGCGCCAGCGGCACGGGGCTAGCGGGGGGGCATACGCAGTATTTT
CASGTGLAGGHTQYF
>TRBJ1-4|NA|NA|TRBV7-9
TGTGCCAGCAGCTCCCAGGGTGTTACTAATGAAAAACTGTTTTTT
CASSSQGVTNEKLFF
>TRBJ1-1|NA|TRBD1|TRBV5-1
TGCGCCAGCAGCGGTTACAGGGGATCAACTGAAGCTTTCTTT
CASSGYRGSTEAFF
>TRBJ2-7|NA|TRBD2|TRBV6-4
TGTGCCAGCAGTGACCCAACGCTACGACTAGCGGGGGAGGGGTACGAGCAGTACTTC
CASSDPTLRLAGEGYEQYF
>TRBJ1-4|NA|NA|TRBV20-1
TGCAGTGCTAGAGGCCCGACAGACTTGTTTTTT
CSARGPTDLFF
>TRBJ1-2|once|NA|TRBV5-6
TGTGCCAGCAGCTTGGTCGGGCACTATGGCTACACCTTC
CASSLVGHYGYTF
>TRBJ2-3|NA|NA|TRBV10-2
TGCGCCAGCAGTGAGTCTATAGGGGTTAGCACAGATACGCAGTATTTT
CASSESIGVSTDTQYF
>TRBJ2-5|NA|NA|TRBV19
TGTGCCAGTAGTGCACAGGGATCGGAGACCCAGTACTTC
CASSAQGSETQYF
>TRBJ1-3|NA|TRBD1|TRBV28
TGTGCCAGCAGTTTGGACAGGGCTGGAAACACCATATATTTT
CASSLDRAGNTIYF
>TRBJ1-4|NA|NA|TRBV27
TGTGCCAGCAGTTTATCGCAGCCGGGGTCCGAGCGTGAAAAACTGTTTTTT
CASSLSQPGSEREKLFF
>TRBJ2-7|NA|NA|TRBV20-1
TGCAGTGCTGGCAGGGCGTATGAGCAGTACTTC
CSAGRAYEQYF
>TRBJ2-4|NA|NA|TRBV5-8
TGTGCCAGCAGCCAGGTCAGGGGCCGGCTAGCCAAAAACATTCAGTACTTC
CASSQVRGRLAKNIQYF
>TRBJ2-7|once|NA|TRBV7-3
TGTGCCAGCAGCCCCCAGGGGCAAACCTACGAGCAGTACTTC
CASSPQGQTYEQYF